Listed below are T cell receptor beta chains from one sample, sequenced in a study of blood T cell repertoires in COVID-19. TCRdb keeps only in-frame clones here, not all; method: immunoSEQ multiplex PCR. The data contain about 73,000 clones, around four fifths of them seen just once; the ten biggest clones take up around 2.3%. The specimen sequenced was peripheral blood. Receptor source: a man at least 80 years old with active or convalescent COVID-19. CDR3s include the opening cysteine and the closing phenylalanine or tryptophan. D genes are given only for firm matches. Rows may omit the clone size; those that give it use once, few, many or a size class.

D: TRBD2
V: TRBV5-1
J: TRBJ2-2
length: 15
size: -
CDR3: CASSPSGSDTGELFF
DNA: TGCGCCAGCAGCCCTAGCGGGAGCGACACCGGGGAGCTGTTTTTT

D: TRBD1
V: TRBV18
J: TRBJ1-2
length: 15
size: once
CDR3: CASSPGQGTNYGYTF
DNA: TGTGCCAGCTCACCGGGACAGGGAACTAACTATGGCTACACCTTC

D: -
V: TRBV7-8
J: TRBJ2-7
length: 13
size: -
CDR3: CASSAGLSYEQYF
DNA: TGTGCCAGCAGCGCGGGACTTTCCTACGAGCAGTACTTC

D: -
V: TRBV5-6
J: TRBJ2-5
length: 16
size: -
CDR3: CASSLVYRGAQETQYF
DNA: TGTGCCAGCAGCTTGGTGTACCGCGGGGCCCAAGAGACCCAGTACTTC

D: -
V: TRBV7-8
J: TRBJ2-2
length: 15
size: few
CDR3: CASSLVLGATGELFF
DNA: TGTGCCAGCAGCTTAGTGTTAGGGGCCACCGGGGAGCTGTTTTTT

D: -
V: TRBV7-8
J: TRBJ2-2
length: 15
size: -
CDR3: CASSLVASKTGELFF
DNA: TGTGCCAGCAGCTTAGTGGCCAGTAAGACCGGGGAGCTGTTTTTT

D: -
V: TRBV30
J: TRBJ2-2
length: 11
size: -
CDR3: CAWDRAGELFF
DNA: TGTGCCTGGGACCGAGCCGGGGAGCTGTTTTTT

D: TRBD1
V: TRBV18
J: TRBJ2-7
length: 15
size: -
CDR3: CASSPLTGGAYEQYF
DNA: TGTGCCAGCTCACCGTTGACAGGGGGTGCCTACGAGCAGTACTTC

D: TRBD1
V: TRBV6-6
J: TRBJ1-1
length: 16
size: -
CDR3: CASSRTGGTKNTEAFF
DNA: TGTGCCAGCAGCAGGACAGGGGGCACAAAGAACACTGAAGCTTTCTTT

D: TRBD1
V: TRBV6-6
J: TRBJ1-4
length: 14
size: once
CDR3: CASSYDRGPGKLFF
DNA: TGTGCCAGCAGTTACGACAGGGGTCCGGGAAAACTGTTTTTT

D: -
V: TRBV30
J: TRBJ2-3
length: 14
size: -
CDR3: CAWGDKQGTDTQYF
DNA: TGTGCCTGGGGGGACAAACAGGGCACAGATACGCAGTATTTT

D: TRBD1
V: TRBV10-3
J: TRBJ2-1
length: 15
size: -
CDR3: CAISDPGQGNNEQFF
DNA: TGTGCCATCAGTGACCCGGGACAGGGTAACAATGAGCAGTTCTTC

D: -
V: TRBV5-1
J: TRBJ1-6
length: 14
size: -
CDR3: CASSLGGRNSPLHF
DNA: TGCGCCAGCAGCTTGGGGGGCCGAAATTCACCCCTCCACTTT

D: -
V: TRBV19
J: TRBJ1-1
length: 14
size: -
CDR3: CASSIVAGDTEAFF
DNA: TGTGCCAGTAGTATCGTGGCCGGGGACACTGAAGCTTTCTTT

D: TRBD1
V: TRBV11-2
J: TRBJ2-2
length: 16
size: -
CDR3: CASSGRTGLPTGELFF
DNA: TGTGCCAGCAGCGGCAGGACAGGGTTACCGACCGGGGAGCTGTTTTTT

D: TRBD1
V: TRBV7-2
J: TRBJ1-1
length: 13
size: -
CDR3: CASSRQGNTEAFF
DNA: TGTGCCAGCAGCCGACAGGGTAACACTGAAGCTTTCTTT

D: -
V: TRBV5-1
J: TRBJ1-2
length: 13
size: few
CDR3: CASSDTMGIGYTF
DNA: TGCGCCAGCAGCGACACCATGGGCATTGGCTACACCTTC

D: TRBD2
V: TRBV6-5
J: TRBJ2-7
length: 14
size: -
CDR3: CASSLAGVASEQYF
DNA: TGTGCCAGCAGTCTAGCGGGAGTGGCCTCCGAGCAGTACTTC

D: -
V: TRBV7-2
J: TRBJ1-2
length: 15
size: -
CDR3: CASSLAPGSDYGYTF
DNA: TGTGCCAGCAGCTTAGCGCCAGGTAGTGACTATGGCTACACCTTC

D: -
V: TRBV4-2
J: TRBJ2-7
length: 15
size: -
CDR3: CASSQDQNRGGEQYF
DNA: TGTGCCAGCAGCCAAGATCAGAACAGGGGAGGTGAGCAGTACTTC

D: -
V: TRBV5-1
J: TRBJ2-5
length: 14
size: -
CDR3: CASSPAGAPETQYF
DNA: TGCGCCAGCAGTCCCGCGGGTGCCCCGGAGACCCAGTACTTC

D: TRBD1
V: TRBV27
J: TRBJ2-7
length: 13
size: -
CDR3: CASSLRTGYEQYF
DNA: TGTGCCAGCAGTTTAAGGACAGGCTACGAGCAGTACTTC

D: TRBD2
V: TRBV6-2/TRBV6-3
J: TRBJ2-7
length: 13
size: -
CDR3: CASSSLGGYEQYF
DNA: TGTGCCAGCAGTTCCCTGGGGGGGTACGAGCAGTACTTC

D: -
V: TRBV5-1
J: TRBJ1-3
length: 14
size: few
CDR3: CASSLEGWGNTIYF
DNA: TGCGCCAGCAGCTTGGAGGGGTGGGGAAACACCATATATTTT

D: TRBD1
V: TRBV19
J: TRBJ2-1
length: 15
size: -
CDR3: CASSILRTGTGEQFF
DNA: TGTGCCAGTAGTATTCTCAGGACAGGGACGGGTGAGCAGTTCTTC

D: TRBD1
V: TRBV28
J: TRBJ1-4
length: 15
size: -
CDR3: CASSLYGQGSEKLFF
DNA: TGTGCCAGCAGTTTATACGGACAGGGCAGTGAAAAACTGTTTTTT

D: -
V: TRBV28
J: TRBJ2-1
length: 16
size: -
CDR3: CASSSPPSGSYNEQFF
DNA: TGTGCCAGCAGTTCTCCCCCCTCGGGCTCCTACAATGAGCAGTTCTTC

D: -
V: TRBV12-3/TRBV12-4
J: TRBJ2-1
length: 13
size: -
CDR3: CASSLLANNEQFF
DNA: TGTGCCAGCAGCCTTCTAGCCAACAATGAGCAGTTCTTC

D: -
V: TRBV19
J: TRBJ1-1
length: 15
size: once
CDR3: CARDVPGHLNTEAFF
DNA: TGTGCCAGAGATGTACCGGGACACTTGAACACTGAAGCTTTCTTT

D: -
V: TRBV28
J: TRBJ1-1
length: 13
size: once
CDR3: CASNAQGDPEAFF
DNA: TGTGCCAGCAATGCCCAGGGTGACCCTGAAGCTTTCTTT

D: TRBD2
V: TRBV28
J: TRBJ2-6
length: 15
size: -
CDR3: CASNTGGAGANVLTF
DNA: TGTGCCAGCAACACGGGGGGGGCTGGGGCCAACGTCCTGACTTTC

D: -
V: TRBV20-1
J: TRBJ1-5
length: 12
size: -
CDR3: CSASPGNQPQHF
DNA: TGCAGTGCTAGTCCTGGCAATCAGCCCCAGCATTTT

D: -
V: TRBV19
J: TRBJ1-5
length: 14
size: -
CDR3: CASSGTDRNQPQHF
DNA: TGTGCCAGTAGTGGGACCGACAGGAATCAGCCCCAGCATTTT

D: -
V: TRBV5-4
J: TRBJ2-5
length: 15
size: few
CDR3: CASSLGGGNRETQYF
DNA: TGTGCCAGCAGCTTGGGTGGTGGCAACAGAGAGACCCAGTACTTC

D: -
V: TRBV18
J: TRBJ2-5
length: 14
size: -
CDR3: CASSPTSVRETQYF
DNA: TGTGCCAGCTCACCAACGTCCGTTCGGGAGACCCAGTACTTC

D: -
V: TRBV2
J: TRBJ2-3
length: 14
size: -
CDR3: CASSVDRLTDTQYF
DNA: TGTGCCAGCAGTGTGGACAGACTCACAGATACGCAGTATTTT

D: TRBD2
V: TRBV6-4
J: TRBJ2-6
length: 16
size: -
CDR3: CASSVSGGAGANVLTF
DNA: TGTGCCAGCAGTGTTAGCGGGGGGGCTGGGGCCAACGTCCTGACTTTC

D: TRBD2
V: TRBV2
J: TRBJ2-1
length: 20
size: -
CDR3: CASSEAENSGGRSSYNEQFF
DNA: TGTGCCAGCAGTGAAGCCGAGAATAGCGGGGGACGAAGCTCCTACAATGAGCAGTTCTTC

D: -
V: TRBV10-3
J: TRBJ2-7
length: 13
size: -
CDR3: CAISDPPLREQYF
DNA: TGTGCCATCAGTGATCCTCCCTTGCGCGAGCAGTACTTC

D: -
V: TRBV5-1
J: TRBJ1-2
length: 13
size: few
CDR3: CASRPGSNYGYTF
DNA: TGCGCCAGCAGGCCAGGAAGTAACTATGGCTACACCTTC

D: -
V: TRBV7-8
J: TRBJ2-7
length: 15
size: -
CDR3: CASSLRGGSFYEQYF
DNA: TGTGCCAGCAGCTTAAGGGGCGGTTCCTTCTACGAGCAGTACTTC

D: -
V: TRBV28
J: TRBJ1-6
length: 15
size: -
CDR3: CASSFQQGGNSPLHF
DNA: TGTGCCAGCAGTTTTCAGCAGGGAGGAAATTCACCCCTCCACTTT

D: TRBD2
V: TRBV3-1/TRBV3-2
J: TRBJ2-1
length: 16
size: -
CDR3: CASSQGSSSGTPKQFF
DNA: TGTGCCAGCAGCCAAGGATCGTCTAGCGGGACCCCCAAGCAGTTCTTC

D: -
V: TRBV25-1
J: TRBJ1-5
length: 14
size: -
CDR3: CASSETGGNQPQHF
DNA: TGTGCCAGCAGTGAAACCGGGGGCAATCAGCCCCAGCATTTT

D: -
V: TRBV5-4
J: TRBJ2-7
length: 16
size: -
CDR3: CASSSRLGRVSYEQYF
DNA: TGTGCCAGCAGCTCGCGCCTTGGGCGGGTCTCCTACGAGCAGTACTTC

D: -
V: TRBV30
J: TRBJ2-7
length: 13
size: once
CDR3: CAWSLKLVYEQYF
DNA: TGTGCCTGGAGCCTAAAGTTGGTGTACGAGCAGTACTTC

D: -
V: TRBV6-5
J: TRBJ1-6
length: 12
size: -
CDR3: CASSYPNSPLHF
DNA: TGTGCCAGCAGTTACCCGAATTCACCCCTCCACTTT

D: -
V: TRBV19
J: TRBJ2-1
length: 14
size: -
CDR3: CASSTLGRYGQQFF
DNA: TGTGCCAGTAGTACCCTGGGCAGGTACGGTCAGCAGTTCTTC